This is a list of T cell receptor beta chains from one sample in a study of shared clonotypes between healthy human individuals. Sequencing used immunoSEQ multiplex PCR; TCRdb keeps in-frame clones, though not all of them. The sample lists roughly 1,600,000 clones; 98% were seen once. Specimen: naive CD4+ T cells sorted from blood. The receptors derive from a man aged 25-45 years in good health. Each CDR3 is given with its conserved first and last residue.

V	J	CDR3
TRBV4-2	TRBJ2-1	CASSQDRSKLTSGRGAEQFF
TRBV5-1	TRBJ2-1	CASSLTASRVQFF
TRBV7-2	TRBJ2-1	CASSPWDSGGNEQFF
TRBV6-6	TRBJ1-5	CASSATGLNQPQHF
TRBV19	TRBJ1-2	CASRGQGRSYTF
TRBV11-3	TRBJ2-1	CASSHPHSHEQFF
TRBV29-1	TRBJ1-5	CSVRDRADQPQHF
TRBV7-9	TRBJ1-5	CASSTGTGGSQHF
TRBV28	TRBJ1-5	CASIPGGQPQHF
TRBV6-1	TRBJ1-2	CASSAGTHQNFYGYTF
TRBV7-2	TRBJ2-5	CASSLMAGGGQETQYF
TRBV5-5	TRBJ2-7	CASSIGTTSYEQYF
TRBV5-1	TRBJ2-7	CASSLTSGSYYEQYF
TRBV19	TRBJ1-5	CASSPLGGLNQPQHF
TRBV7-2	TRBJ2-1	CASSLSSGRAEGFF
TRBV5-1	TRBJ2-5	CASSLGASQETQYF
TRBV5-1	TRBJ2-3	CASSPGQTTDTQYF
TRBV14	TRBJ2-3	CASSQADRFSTDTQYF
TRBV30	TRBJ2-7	CAWSPGQVPRLGEQYF
TRBV4-1	TRBJ2-1	CASSQADRSSSYNEQFF
TRBV6-5	TRBJ1-2	CASTLGTVANYGYTF
TRBV5-1	TRBJ2-3	CASSLASGIGTDTQYF
TRBV10-2	TRBJ2-1	CASSEPGTSNANEQFF
TRBV2	TRBJ2-3	CASSSQGTTTDTQYF
TRBV5-4	TRBJ2-1	CASSLYNTPVNEQFF
TRBV6-1	TRBJ2-6	CASTRQGPGANVLTF
TRBV5-1	TRBJ2-5	CASSLGSGSQETQYF
TRBV4-2	TRBJ2-1	CASSQNNPGGNEQFF
TRBV19	TRBJ2-5	CASSIVGTAQETQYF
TRBV27	TRBJ2-7	CASSLVAPSSYEQYF
TRBV7-3	TRBJ2-3	CASSLSRSPFTDTQYF
TRBV18	TRBJ1-5	CASSPVRGHDQPQHF
TRBV15	TRBJ1-5	CATSPSAGRQPQHF
TRBV11-3	TRBJ2-1	CASSLSGSGSYNEQFF
TRBV7-2	TRBJ2-7	CASSWDIYEQYF
TRBV7-9	TRBJ2-7	CASSFGGLAGDTYEQYF
TRBV10-3	TRBJ2-7	CAISESGTGNLQYF
TRBV27	TRBJ1-2	CASSPRARDYGYTF
TRBV2	TRBJ1-1	CASSVYAEAFF
TRBV5-1	TRBJ2-7	CASSLGGQGHEQYF
TRBV11-3	TRBJ2-3	CASSSDGGTDTQYF
TRBV5-1	TRBJ2-5	CASSLAGWETQYF